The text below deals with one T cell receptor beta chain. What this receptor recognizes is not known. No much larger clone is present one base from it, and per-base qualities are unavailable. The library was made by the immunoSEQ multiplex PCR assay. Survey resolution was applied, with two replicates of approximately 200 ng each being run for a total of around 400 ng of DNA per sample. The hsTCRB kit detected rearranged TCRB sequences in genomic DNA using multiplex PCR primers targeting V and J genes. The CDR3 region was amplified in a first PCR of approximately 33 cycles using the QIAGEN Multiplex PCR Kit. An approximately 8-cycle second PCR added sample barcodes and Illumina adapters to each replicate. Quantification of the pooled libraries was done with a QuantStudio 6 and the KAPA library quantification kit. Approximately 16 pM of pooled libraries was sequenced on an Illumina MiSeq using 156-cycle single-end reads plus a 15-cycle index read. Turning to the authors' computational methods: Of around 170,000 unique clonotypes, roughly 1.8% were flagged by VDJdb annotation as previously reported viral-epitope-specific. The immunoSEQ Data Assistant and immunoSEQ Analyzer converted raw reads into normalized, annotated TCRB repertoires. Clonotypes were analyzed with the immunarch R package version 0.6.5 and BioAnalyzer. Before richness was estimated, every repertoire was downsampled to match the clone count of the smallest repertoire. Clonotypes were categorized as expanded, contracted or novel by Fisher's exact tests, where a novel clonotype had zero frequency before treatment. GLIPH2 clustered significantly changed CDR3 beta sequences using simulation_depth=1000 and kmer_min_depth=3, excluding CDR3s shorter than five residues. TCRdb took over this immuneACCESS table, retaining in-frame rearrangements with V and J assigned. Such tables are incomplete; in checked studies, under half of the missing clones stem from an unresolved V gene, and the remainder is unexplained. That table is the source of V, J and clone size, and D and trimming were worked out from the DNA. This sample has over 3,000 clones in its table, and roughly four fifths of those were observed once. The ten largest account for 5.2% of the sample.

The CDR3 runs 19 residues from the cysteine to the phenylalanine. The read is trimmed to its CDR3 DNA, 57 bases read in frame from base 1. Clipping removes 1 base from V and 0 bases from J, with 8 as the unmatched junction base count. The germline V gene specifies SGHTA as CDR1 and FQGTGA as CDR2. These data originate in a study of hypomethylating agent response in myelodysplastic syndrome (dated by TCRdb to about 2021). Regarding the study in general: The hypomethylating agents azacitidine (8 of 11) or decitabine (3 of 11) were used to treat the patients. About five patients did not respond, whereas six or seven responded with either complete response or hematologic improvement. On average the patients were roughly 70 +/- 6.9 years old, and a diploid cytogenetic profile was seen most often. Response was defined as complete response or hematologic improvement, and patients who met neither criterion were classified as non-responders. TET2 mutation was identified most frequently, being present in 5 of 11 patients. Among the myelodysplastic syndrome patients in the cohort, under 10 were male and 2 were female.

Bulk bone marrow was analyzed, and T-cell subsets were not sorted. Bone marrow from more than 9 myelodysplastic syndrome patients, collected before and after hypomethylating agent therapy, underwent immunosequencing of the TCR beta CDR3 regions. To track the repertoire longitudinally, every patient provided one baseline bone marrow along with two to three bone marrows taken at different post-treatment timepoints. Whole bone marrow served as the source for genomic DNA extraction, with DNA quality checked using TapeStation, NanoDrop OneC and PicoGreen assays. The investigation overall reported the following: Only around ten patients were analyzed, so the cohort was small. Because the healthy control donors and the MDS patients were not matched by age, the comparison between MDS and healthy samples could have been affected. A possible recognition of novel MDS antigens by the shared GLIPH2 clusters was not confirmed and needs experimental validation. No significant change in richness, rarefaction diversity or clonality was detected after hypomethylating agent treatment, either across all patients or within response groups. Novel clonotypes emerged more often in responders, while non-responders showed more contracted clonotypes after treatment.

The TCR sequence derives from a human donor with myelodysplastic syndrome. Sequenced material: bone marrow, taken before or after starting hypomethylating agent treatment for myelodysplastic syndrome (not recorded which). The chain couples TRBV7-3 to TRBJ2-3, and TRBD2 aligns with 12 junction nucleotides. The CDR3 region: CASSLIPLTSGRSTDTQYF. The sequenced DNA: TGTGCCAGCAGCTTAATCCCTTTGACTAGCGGGAGAAGCACAGATACGCAGTATTTT.